This entry is about one T cell receptor (beta chain). Its specificity is unknown. This record comes from a study of blood T cells in healthy people across ages. Study-wide findings and caveats: As age increased, TCR beta diversity per million T cells fell in a roughly linear fashion.

No fewer than 6 million PBMCs went into each sample. Germline values: CDR1 LGHNA, CDR2 YNFKEQ. Between the trimmed V and J ends, which lost 0 bases and 0 bases, there was a span of 12 bases. This CDR3 comprises 17 residues. PCR was performed a second time for roughly 7 to 11 cycles using a sample-barcoded 5' primer and a J-beta primer mix. Each cDNA molecule received a tag from a template-switch adaptor that had 12 random nucleotides. One entry per CDR3 protein, called by TCRdb with MiXCR from the 5' RACE reads. The data contain around 1.5 million distinct CDR3 sequences, 42% of them seen just once; the ten biggest clones take up 7.9%.

This sequence joins TRBV4-2 and TRBJ2-1, with D perhaps matching TRBD1 (5 bases). The sequence was collected from a woman under 30 in good health. Sequenced: blood. CDR3 sequence reads: CASSQEAGINSYNEQFF. CDR3 DNA: TGTGCCAGCAGCCAAGAGGCAGGGATTAACTCCTACAATGAGCAGTTCTTC.